This is a list of T cell receptor beta chains from one sample in a study of blood T cell repertoires in COVID-19. The data were produced by immunoSEQ multiplex PCR, yet TCRdb's version contains in-frame clones alone and is incomplete. The sample holds 140,000 to 150,000 clones; about four fifths are singletons and the top ten take around 3.7%. Sequencing used peripheral blood. These TCRs come from a man in his sixties or seventies who had recovered from COVID-19. CDR3s include the opening cysteine and the closing phenylalanine or tryptophan. The D gene is left open where the match is weak.

TRBD2 15 TRBJ2-5 TRBV4-3 CASSQETSDQETQYF
TRBD1 16 TRBJ1-4 TRBV4-1 CASSQRTGAINEKLFF
NA 15 TRBJ2-5 TRBV13 CASSRGGRAGRSQYF
NA 14 TRBJ1-5 TRBV24-1 CATSVCAGTLPQHF
TRBD2 14 TRBJ2-7 TRBV7-2 CASSGGLAGFEQYF
NA 16 TRBJ2-2 TRBV5-4 CASSYTSREPPGELFF
TRBD2 15 TRBJ2-7 TRBV6-5 CASSYSSTSGRTKYF
NA 11 TRBJ2-1 TRBV6-5 CASSYAGRQFF
TRBD1 14 TRBJ2-7 TRBV6-5 CASRPRQGKGEQYF
NA 11 TRBJ1-2 TRBV29-1 CSAETHYGYTF
TRBD2 14 TRBJ2-7 TRBV18 CASSRVAGFYEQYF
NA 13 TRBJ2-3 TRBV10-1 CASSESRRDTQYF
NA 14 TRBJ2-7 TRBV9 CASSVRGSSYEQYF
NA 11 TRBJ1-1 TRBV30 CAHRKNTEAFF
TRBD1 13 TRBJ1-1 TRBV10-2 CASSQSRGAEAFF
TRBD2 17 TRBJ2-3 TRBV27 CASSSTLSGSRADTQYF
NA 16 TRBJ1-2 TRBV4-1 CASSQDMVGGYYGYTF
NA 15 TRBJ1-4 TRBV4-3 CASSQNRPTNEKLFF
TRBD1 16 TRBJ1-5 TRBV19 CASSIRGQGRNQPQHF
NA 17 TRBJ1-2 TRBV27 CASSSNGEEGLLGGYTF
NA 15 TRBJ1-1 TRBV19 CASRRMGGENTEAFF
TRBD1 14 TRBJ1-1 TRBV11-3 CASSFGTGSTEAFF
NA 14 TRBJ2-4 TRBV15 CATSRDGGRDIQYF
NA 16 TRBJ1-3 TRBV10-3 CAISESPRFSGNTIYF
TRBD1 13 TRBJ2-1 TRBV24-1 CATRDRGDGEQFF